The rows below give T cell receptor beta chains drawn from one sample of a study of cytomegalovirus exposure and HLA in healthy donors. Repertoires were generated with immunoSEQ multiplex PCR, while TCRdb's copy carries only in-frame clones and drops some. This sample yields 100,000 to 150,000 clones, of which about four fifths are seen a single time; about 1.7% belongs to the top ten. The sample taken for sequencing was PBMCs. These receptors all stem from a man aged 18 to 29 in good health and CMV-seronegative. Both conserved end residues are part of each CDR3. Each record gives: J gene, clone size, D gene, V gene, CDR3 protein, CDR3 DNA. The D gene is left open where the match is weak. Only part of the rows carry a size: once, few, many, or a class if the clone is expanded.

J: TRBJ1-2; size: -; D: -; V: TRBV19; CDR3: CASSMTTANYGYTF; DNA: TGTGCCAGTAGTATGACGACAGCTAACTATGGCTACACCTTC
J: TRBJ2-5; size: -; D: -; V: TRBV4-1; CDR3: CASSQDPRQETQYF; DNA: TGCGCCAGCAGCCAAGATCCCAGGCAAGAGACCCAGTACTTC
J: TRBJ1-6; size: -; D: TRBD1; V: TRBV9; CDR3: CASSEYDRVPGSYNSPLHF; DNA: TGTGCCAGCAGCGAATACGACAGGGTTCCGGGCTCCTATAATTCACCCCTCCACTTT
J: TRBJ2-5; size: -; D: TRBD1; V: TRBV6-1; CDR3: CASSTGAETQYF; DNA: TGTGCCAGCAGCACAGGGGCAGAGACCCAGTACTTC
J: TRBJ1-2; size: -; D: TRBD1; V: TRBV18; CDR3: CASSSISGTGVLGDYGYTF; DNA: TGTGCCAGCTCATCTATCTCCGGGACAGGGGTATTGGGTGACTATGGCTACACCTTC
J: TRBJ1-5; size: once; D: -; V: TRBV7-9; CDR3: CASSLGSLQPQHF; DNA: TGTGCCAGCAGCTTAGGGAGTCTTCAGCCCCAGCATTTT
J: TRBJ2-7; size: once; D: TRBD1; V: TRBV9; CDR3: CASSSTGGSSLGGYEQYF; DNA: TGTGCCAGCAGTTCGACAGGGGGCAGTTCTCTTGGGGGGTACGAGCAGTACTTC
J: TRBJ1-1; size: -; D: TRBD1; V: TRBV6-5; CDR3: CASTPQGTNTEAFF; DNA: TGTGCCAGCACTCCACAGGGGACGAACACTGAAGCTTTCTTT
J: TRBJ2-3; size: few; D: -; V: TRBV7-3; CDR3: CASSLQGYGTDTQYF; DNA: TGTGCCAGCAGCTTACAGGGGTACGGCACAGATACGCAGTATTTT
J: TRBJ1-3; size: -; D: -; V: TRBV18; CDR3: CASSSPGLVGGNTIYF; DNA: TGTGCCAGCTCCTCTCCGGGACTGGTAGGAGGAAACACCATATATTTT
J: TRBJ2-7; size: -; D: TRBD2; V: TRBV5-1; CDR3: CASSSRGSGGLSSYEQYF; DNA: TGCGCCAGCAGCTCCCGGGGTAGCGGGGGCCTAAGCTCCTACGAGCAGTACTTC
J: TRBJ1-4; size: -; D: -; V: TRBV9; CDR3: CASSVSVLNEKLFF; DNA: TGTGCCAGCAGCGTTTCTGTGCTAAATGAAAAACTGTTTTTT
J: TRBJ2-5; size: -; D: TRBD2; V: TRBV28; CDR3: CASSVLAGGRETQYF; DNA: TGTGCCAGCAGTGTCCTAGCGGGGGGGAGAGAGACCCAGTACTTC
J: TRBJ1-4; size: once; D: -; V: TRBV5-1; CDR3: CASSDTSSEKLFF; DNA: TGCGCCTCTTCGGACACATCGAGTGAAAAACTGTTTTTT
J: TRBJ2-2; size: -; D: TRBD2; V: TRBV5-4; CDR3: CASSLGGGASTGELFF; DNA: TGTGCCAGCAGCTTGGGCGGGGGGGCAAGCACCGGGGAGCTGTTTTTT
J: TRBJ1-2; size: -; D: -; V: TRBV27; CDR3: CASSSYSPRGGYTF; DNA: TGTGCCAGCAGTTCCTACAGTCCCCGGGGGGGCTACACCTTC
J: TRBJ2-7; size: -; D: -; V: TRBV27; CDR3: CASRQDPKLNYEQYF; DNA: TGTGCCAGCAGACAGGACCCTAAATTAAACTACGAGCAGTACTTC
J: TRBJ2-3; size: -; D: TRBD2; V: TRBV25-1; CDR3: CASIPGLAGGPDTQYF; DNA: TGTGCCAGCATCCCGGGACTAGCGGGGGGACCAGATACGCAGTATTTT
J: TRBJ2-5; size: few; D: TRBD2; V: TRBV7-9; CDR3: CASSPGLAIRETQYF; DNA: TGTGCCAGCAGCCCCGGACTAGCGATTAGAGAGACCCAGTACTTC
J: TRBJ1-2; size: -; D: -; V: TRBV4-1; CDR3: CASSPDGRVEGYTF; DNA: TGCGCCAGCAGCCCTGACGGCAGGGTGGAGGGCTACACCTTC
J: TRBJ2-2; size: -; D: TRBD1; V: TRBV4-2; CDR3: CASSQDLDRYTGELFF; DNA: TGTGCCAGCAGCCAAGATTTGGACAGGTACACCGGGGAGCTGTTTTTT
J: TRBJ2-2; size: -; D: -; V: TRBV19; CDR3: CASSIPGVAGELFF; DNA: TGTGCCAGTAGTATACCAGGGGTCGCCGGGGAGCTGTTTTTT
J: TRBJ1-1; size: -; D: -; V: TRBV5-6; CDR3: CASSFLGGGATTEAFF; DNA: TGTGCCAGCAGCTTTTTGGGCGGGGGGGCTACCACTGAAGCTTTCTTT
J: TRBJ1-5; size: few; D: -; V: TRBV6-5; CDR3: CASSSGAGTGIQHF; DNA: TGTGCCAGCAGTAGTGGGGCAGGTACTGGGATCCAGCATTTT
J: TRBJ1-1; size: -; D: -; V: TRBV9; CDR3: CASSAREFNTEAFF; DNA: TGTGCCAGCAGCGCCCGCGAATTTAACACTGAAGCTTTCTTT
J: TRBJ2-2; size: once; D: TRBD2; V: TRBV9; CDR3: CASSPPGTSGANTGELFF; DNA: TGTGCCAGCAGCCCTCCCGGGACTAGCGGGGCGAACACCGGGGAGCTGTTTTTT
J: TRBJ1-1; size: -; D: -; V: TRBV20-1; CDR3: CSAPEGAEAFF; DNA: TGCAGTGCTCCGGAGGGTGCTGAAGCTTTCTTT
J: TRBJ2-5; size: -; D: -; V: TRBV4-1; CDR3: CASSQEPITLRETQYF; DNA: TGCGCCAGCAGCCAAGAACCAATCACCCTTCGGGAGACCCAGTACTTC
J: TRBJ1-1; size: -; D: -; V: TRBV4-3; CDR3: CASSQGGHGSLNTEAFF; DNA: TGCGCCAGCAGCCAAGGGGGACACGGATCTCTGAACACTGAAGCTTTCTTT
J: TRBJ2-1; size: -; D: TRBD2; V: TRBV2; CDR3: CASSLSGGAYNEQFF; DNA: TGTGCCAGCAGTCTTAGCGGGGGGGCCTACAATGAGCAGTTCTTC
J: TRBJ1-4; size: -; D: -; V: TRBV27; CDR3: CASSSSRVTNEKLFF; DNA: TGTGCCAGCAGTTCCTCTCGGGTCACTAATGAAAAACTGTTTTTT
J: TRBJ2-1; size: -; D: TRBD2; V: TRBV5-1; CDR3: CATALAGGPSYNEQFF; DNA: TGCGCCACCGCACTAGCGGGGGGCCCTTCCTACAATGAGCAGTTCTTC
J: TRBJ1-2; size: -; D: TRBD1; V: TRBV7-9; CDR3: CASSLARTGGHYGYTF; DNA: TGTGCCAGCAGCTTAGCGCGGACAGGGGGGCACTATGGCTACACCTTC
J: TRBJ1-2; size: -; D: TRBD1; V: TRBV7-2; CDR3: CASSSSMDRVPFGYTF; DNA: TGTGCCAGCAGCTCCTCCATGGACAGGGTCCCATTTGGCTACACCTTC
J: TRBJ2-2; size: -; D: TRBD1; V: TRBV12-5; CDR3: CASRDRANSGELFF; DNA: TGTGCTAGCCGGGACAGGGCAAACAGCGGGGAGCTGTTTTTT
J: TRBJ1-2; size: -; D: -; V: TRBV29-1; CDR3: CSARGGNYGYTF; DNA: TGCAGCGCCCGGGGGGGGAACTATGGCTACACCTTC
J: TRBJ2-2; size: -; D: -; V: TRBV14; CDR3: CASSQPGTVGTGELFF; DNA: TGTGCCAGCAGCCAGCCCGGGACTGTCGGGACCGGGGAGCTGTTTTTT
J: TRBJ2-3; size: -; D: TRBD2; V: TRBV11-1; CDR3: CASSSRLAGGPDTQYF; DNA: TGTGCCAGCAGCTCTAGACTAGCGGGGGGCCCGGATACGCAGTATTTT
J: TRBJ1-6; size: -; D: -; V: TRBV10-2; CDR3: CASSERSFGRRGYSPLHF; DNA: TGCGCCAGCAGTGAGCGTTCGTTCGGGAGACGTGGGTATTCACCCCTCCACTTT
J: TRBJ1-5; size: -; D: -; V: TRBV7-9; CDR3: CSSSLGNGEQPQHF; DNA: TGTTCCAGCAGCTTAGGAAACGGGGAACAGCCCCAGCATTTT
J: TRBJ2-3; size: few; D: TRBD2; V: TRBV29-1; CDR3: CSARWTSGGSTQYF; DNA: TGCAGCGCCCGCTGGACTAGCGGGGGTAGTACGCAGTATTTT
J: TRBJ2-1; size: once; D: -; V: TRBV15; CDR3: CATSRDKSRLYNEQFF; DNA: TGTGCCACCAGCAGAGATAAAAGCAGACTCTACAATGAGCAGTTCTTC
J: TRBJ2-7; size: -; D: TRBD1; V: TRBV29-1; CDR3: CSGGSPGTGVAEQYF; DNA: TGCAGCGGCGGATCACCCGGGACAGGGGTTGCCGAGCAGTACTTC
J: TRBJ1-6; size: few; D: -; V: TRBV10-3; CDR3: CAISNTGNPNSPLHF; DNA: TGTGCCATCAGTAACACAGGAAATCCTAATTCACCCCTCCACTTT
J: TRBJ1-1; size: -; D: -; V: TRBV6-1; CDR3: CASSDYGTTEAFF; DNA: TGTGCCAGCAGTGATTACGGGACTACTGAAGCTTTCTTT
J: TRBJ1-4; size: few; D: TRBD1; V: TRBV6-5; CDR3: CASRGQGKNEKLFF; DNA: TGTGCCAGCAGGGGACAGGGGAAAAATGAAAAACTGTTTTTT
J: TRBJ2-1; size: once; D: TRBD2; V: TRBV6-6; CDR3: CASIISGASNNEQFF; DNA: TGTGCCAGCATCATTAGCGGGGCCTCCAACAATGAGCAGTTCTTC
J: TRBJ1-2; size: -; D: -; V: TRBV5-6; CDR3: CASSSGMAYGYTF; DNA: TGTGCCAGCAGCTCAGGCATGGCCTACGGCTACACCTTC
J: TRBJ2-2; size: -; D: TRBD2; V: TRBV27; CDR3: CASSWGGNTGELFF; DNA: TGTGCCAGCAGTTGGGGGGGGAACACCGGGGAGCTGTTTTTT
J: TRBJ1-5; size: -; D: -; V: TRBV4-2; CDR3: CASSQEGSTNQPQHF; DNA: TGTGCCAGCAGCCAAGAAGGGAGCACCAATCAGCCCCAGCATTTT
J: TRBJ2-1; size: -; D: TRBD1; V: TRBV11-1; CDR3: CASSLDRGRLGEQFF; DNA: TGTGCCAGCAGCTTGGACAGGGGGCGCCTCGGTGAGCAGTTCTTC
J: TRBJ2-5; size: -; D: -; V: TRBV11-2; CDR3: CASSFGLESGEETQYF; DNA: TGTGCCAGCAGCTTTGGGTTGGAGTCGGGGGAAGAGACCCAGTACTTC
J: TRBJ2-2; size: many; D: -; V: TRBV25-1; CDR3: CASSDVRQGTTGELFF; DNA: TGTGCCAGCAGTGATGTTAGGCAGGGGACGACCGGGGAGCTGTTTTTT
J: TRBJ2-4; size: -; D: -; V: TRBV13; CDR3: CASSSALAKNIQYF; DNA: TGTGCCAGCAGCTCCGCGTTAGCCAAAAACATTCAGTACTTC
J: TRBJ2-3; size: -; D: -; V: TRBV5-8; CDR3: CASSLSGDTQYF; DNA: TGTGCCAGCAGCTTGTCTGGCGATACGCAGTATTTT
J: TRBJ2-5; size: few; D: TRBD2; V: TRBV18; CDR3: CASSPPWLAGKETQYF; DNA: TGTGCCAGCTCACCACCATGGCTAGCGGGAAAAGAGACCCAGTACTTC